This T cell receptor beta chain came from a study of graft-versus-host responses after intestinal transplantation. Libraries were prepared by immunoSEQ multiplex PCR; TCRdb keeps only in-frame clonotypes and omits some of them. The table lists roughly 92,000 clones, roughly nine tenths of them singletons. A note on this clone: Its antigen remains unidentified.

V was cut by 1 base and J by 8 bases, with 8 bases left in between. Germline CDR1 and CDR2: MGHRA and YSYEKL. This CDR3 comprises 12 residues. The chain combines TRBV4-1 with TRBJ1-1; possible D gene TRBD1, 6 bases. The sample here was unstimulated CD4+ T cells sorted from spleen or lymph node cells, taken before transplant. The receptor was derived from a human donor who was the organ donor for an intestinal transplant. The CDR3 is CASSQGRGEAFF. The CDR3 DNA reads TGCGCCAGCAGCCAAGGCAGGGGCGAAGCTTTCTTT.